This T cell receptor beta chain was retrieved from a study of T cell responses to AZD1222 COVID-19 vaccine (dated by TCRdb to the early 2020s). Broadly, across the study: A total of 230 to 250 trial participants underwent TCR sequencing, of whom roughly 210 received two doses of AZD1222 and about 26 received two doses of the MenACWY control vaccine. Trial participants were enrolled by age into 18-55, 56-69 and 70-plus year subgroups, with around 150, 28 and 57 TCR-sequenced participants respectively.

Regarding this clone: There is no known antigen for this receptor. Per-nucleotide qualities are absent, and no much larger clonotype sits a single base away.

Interpreted using the paper, the time point label stands for: about 28 days (+/-7) after the second vaccine dose. AZD1222 recipients with second doses at about 4 weeks or about 12 weeks were pooled, because spike-specific TCR depth and breadth did not differ between schedules. Vaccinee samples came from UK trials COV001 and COV002, including a single-blind randomized controlled phase 2/3 trial of AZD1222 (ChAdOx1 nCoV-19) in healthy adults. Trial participant PBMC samples were collected at day 0 and day 28 after the second dose for TCRbeta chain sequencing. The CDR3 regions of human TCRbeta chains were analyzed by immunosequencing. The authors' analysis ran thus. TCRs in the repertoires were compared against a reference library of SARS-CoV-2-specific TCRs that had been generated with the MIRA antigen-specificity platform. Breadth was defined as the fraction of unique TCRs that were SARS-CoV-2-associated. Depth was defined as the fraction of total T cells that were SARS-CoV-2-associated. Using the MIRA data, each spike-specific TCR was assigned both to the spike region to which the TCR was reactive and to a CD4 or CD8 class. Log10-transformed breadth and depth values were compared by one-way ANOVA with Sidak's multiple comparisons tests. The table was pulled from immuneACCESS by TCRdb, which kept in-frame rearrangements only. Such tables lose some clones; where checked, under half of the loss comes from unresolved V genes, and the rest has no known cause. The V and J calls and clone size come from that table; D and trimming were worked out from the DNA. Within this sample are 85,000 to 90,000 clones, with roughly nine tenths of them counted one time only. Approximately 5% of the sample goes to the ten largest clones.

Findings and caveats that apply to the study as a whole: Participants were mostly white British, with more females than males. The authors suggested clonal diversity may have been underestimated. Nearly half of unique spike-specific TCRs reportedly recognized epitopes outside regions mutated in the B.1.351 and B.1.1.7 variants. Conclusions about previously exposed vaccinees were limited because only a handful of AZD1222 recipients were SARS-CoV-2 seropositive at baseline. After two AZD1222 doses, both the breadth and the depth of spike-specific TCRs were significantly higher than at day 0 and than in MenACWY recipients. CD4 TCRs associated with the vaccine covered the entire spike protein, and the dominant responses were in regions 160-218 and 743-854. No day 14 peak-response samples were available, so repertoires were characterized only after the peak T cell response. In the small 56-69-year group, the increase in depth fell short of significance, most likely because of low power.

The sequencing used peripheral blood, collected 28 days after the second AZD1222 dose. This receptor was obtained from an adult who received the AZD1222 COVID-19 vaccine.

Here is the DNA: TGTGCCAGCAGCCTCATCCGGGACAGGGGGAACACTGAAGCTTTCTTT. This yields the protein CASSLIRDRGNTEAFF. The sequence is built from TRBV7-3 and TRBJ1-1, and 10 junctional nucleotides match TRBD1. The germline V end is reduced by 5 bases and the J end by 1 base; junction bases left unmatched: 7. The cysteine opens and the phenylalanine closes a CDR3 of 16 amino acids. Just CDR3 DNA is preserved here, 48 bases in frame from base 1. For CDR1 and CDR2, the germline V gene lists SGHTA and FQGTGA.